This T cell receptor beta chain appears in the sequencing data of a study of blood T cell repertoires in COVID-19. Study details: COVID-19 samples, acute and convalescent, were from the United States, Italy and Spain. From T cells, B-cell-depleted T cells, or PBMCs came the material, which was cDNA or gDNA.

The V end was cut by 3 bases, the J end by 5 bases, with 17 bases between. This CDR3 is built from 15 residues. Germline loops: CDR1 SGDLS, CDR2 YYNGEE. This clone has just a few counts. Under the authors' procedure: Researchers report that nucleated cell counts were estimated from reference gene primer amplification. Clones were read by immunoSEQ multiplex PCR, and TCRdb kept only the in-frame ones, dropping some. Clone size and V and J calls were adopted from that table, with D and trimming inferred from the DNA. This repertoire shows roughly 150,000 clones, 70% to 90% found once; its top ten account for more than 5%.

Sequenced: peripheral blood. The clonotype originates from a human donor in a cohort sampled during active COVID-19. The V and J genes are TRBV9 and TRBJ1-1, with D uncertain. The CDR3 reads CASSGERASGTEAFF. CDR3 sequence (DNA): TGTGCCAGCAGCGGCGAGAGGGCGTCTGGGACTGAAGCTTTCTTT.